A selection of T cell receptor beta chains follows, all from one sample in a study of neoadjuvant anti-PD-1 for oral cavity cancer. This table comes from immunoSEQ multiplex PCR, and its TCRdb copy is limited to in-frame clones, with some not included. The profile shows about 6,700 clones, about 51% of them singletons. The sample here was tumor tissue, taken before nivolumab (anti-PD-1) treatment. All receptors derive from a person aged 35-80 years with oral cavity squamous cell carcinoma. The CDR3 runs from the conserved cysteine through the conserved F or W. D genes are given only for firm matches. Some rows have no size entry. The others give once, few or many, or a class for an expanded clone.

v_call: TRBV2
j_call: TRBJ1-2
d_call: NA
cdr3_length: 13
clone_size: NA
cdr3_nt: TGTGCCAGCAGTCCTGGGGCAGACTATGGCTACACCTTC
cdr3_aa: CASSPGADYGYTF

v_call: TRBV29-1
j_call: TRBJ2-6
d_call: NA
cdr3_length: 18
clone_size: NA
cdr3_nt: TGCAGCGTTGGGTTGTCATGGGGCTCCAACTCTGGGGCCAACGTCCTGACTTTC
cdr3_aa: CSVGLSWGSNSGANVLTF

v_call: TRBV5-1
j_call: TRBJ2-7
d_call: TRBD1
cdr3_length: 16
clone_size: NA
cdr3_nt: TGCGCCAGCAGCTTGGAACCGGGACAGGGGGACTACGAGCAGTACTTC
cdr3_aa: CASSLEPGQGDYEQYF

v_call: TRBV7-9
j_call: TRBJ2-1
d_call: TRBD1
cdr3_length: 15
clone_size: NA
cdr3_nt: TGTGCCAGCAGTTCCGGGACAGGCTCCTACAATGAGCAGTTCTTC
cdr3_aa: CASSSGTGSYNEQFF

v_call: TRBV19
j_call: TRBJ2-1
d_call: TRBD2
cdr3_length: 14
clone_size: NA
cdr3_nt: TGTGCCAGTAGTTTTGGCGGGGGGGCCGATCGGCAGTTCTTC
cdr3_aa: CASSFGGGADRQFF

v_call: TRBV4-1
j_call: TRBJ2-5
d_call: TRBD2
cdr3_length: 14
clone_size: NA
cdr3_nt: TGCGCCAGCAGCCAAGTCGCTAGCGGGGGGACCCAGTACTTC
cdr3_aa: CASSQVASGGTQYF

v_call: TRBV9
j_call: TRBJ2-3
d_call: NA
cdr3_length: 15
clone_size: NA
cdr3_nt: TGTGCCAGCAGCCCCAGGGGGGATAGCACAGATACGCAGTATTTT
cdr3_aa: CASSPRGDSTDTQYF

v_call: TRBV7-9
j_call: TRBJ1-4
d_call: TRBD1
cdr3_length: 16
clone_size: NA
cdr3_nt: TGTGCCAGCAGCTTAGGCCGGACAGGCGAGAATGAAAAACTGTTTTTT
cdr3_aa: CASSLGRTGENEKLFF

v_call: TRBV27
j_call: TRBJ2-7
d_call: NA
cdr3_length: 14
clone_size: few
cdr3_nt: TGTGCCAGCAGTTTATCGGCGGATACCTACGAGCAGTACTTC
cdr3_aa: CASSLSADTYEQYF

v_call: TRBV7-2
j_call: TRBJ2-7
d_call: TRBD1
cdr3_length: 15
clone_size: few
cdr3_nt: TGTGCCAGCAGCCAGGACAGGTCTCCGCTCTACGAGCAGTACTTC
cdr3_aa: CASSQDRSPLYEQYF

v_call: TRBV21-1
j_call: TRBJ1-1
d_call: NA
cdr3_length: 16
clone_size: NA
cdr3_nt: TGTGCCAGCAGCAAAGGCAGTGGCGGGGGGAACACTGAAGCTTTCTTT
cdr3_aa: CASSKGSGGGNTEAFF

v_call: TRBV5-8
j_call: TRBJ1-6
d_call: NA
cdr3_length: 15
clone_size: few
cdr3_nt: TGTGCCAGCCAACAGGGCCTTTCCTATAATTCACCCCTCCACTTT
cdr3_aa: CASQQGLSYNSPLHF

v_call: TRBV11-2
j_call: TRBJ2-7
d_call: NA
cdr3_length: 14
clone_size: NA
cdr3_nt: TGTGCCAGCAGCTTAGGACCCTCTCTGGGGGAGCAGTACTTC
cdr3_aa: CASSLGPSLGEQYF

v_call: TRBV19
j_call: TRBJ2-2
d_call: NA
cdr3_length: 14
clone_size: NA
cdr3_nt: TGTGCCAGTAGTATAGCAGGGAACACCGGGGAGCTGTTTTTT
cdr3_aa: CASSIAGNTGELFF

v_call: TRBV9
j_call: TRBJ2-3
d_call: NA
cdr3_length: 16
clone_size: NA
cdr3_nt: TGTGCCAGCAGCGTAGATCAAGGGGGGCCGGCGGATACGCAGTATTTT
cdr3_aa: CASSVDQGGPADTQYF

v_call: TRBV19
j_call: TRBJ1-1
d_call: NA
cdr3_length: 15
clone_size: once
cdr3_nt: TGTGCCAGTAGTACGACAGGCCGAACGAACACTGAAGCTTTCTTT
cdr3_aa: CASSTTGRTNTEAFF

v_call: TRBV4-1
j_call: TRBJ2-7
d_call: TRBD1
cdr3_length: 14
clone_size: NA
cdr3_nt: TGCGCCAGCAGCCACCGGACAGGGATGAACGAGCAGTACTTC
cdr3_aa: CASSHRTGMNEQYF

v_call: TRBV9
j_call: TRBJ2-5
d_call: NA
cdr3_length: 15
clone_size: NA
cdr3_nt: TGTGCCAGCAGCGTAGCCGGAGGGGGGAAAGAGACCCAGTACTTC
cdr3_aa: CASSVAGGGKETQYF

v_call: TRBV4-1
j_call: TRBJ2-3
d_call: NA
cdr3_length: 16
clone_size: few
cdr3_nt: TGCGCCAGCAGCCCTCGAGGGGTTCAGTTCGCAGATACGCAGTATTTT
cdr3_aa: CASSPRGVQFADTQYF

v_call: TRBV4-3
j_call: TRBJ1-2
d_call: TRBD1
cdr3_length: 15
clone_size: large
cdr3_nt: TGCGCCAGCAGCCAAGATCCCGACAGGGTCTATGGCTACACCTTC
cdr3_aa: CASSQDPDRVYGYTF

v_call: TRBV7-9
j_call: TRBJ2-7
d_call: TRBD2
cdr3_length: 15
clone_size: few
cdr3_nt: TGTGCCAGCAGCCTACTAGCGGGGAGCTCCTACGAGCAGTACTTC
cdr3_aa: CASSLLAGSSYEQYF

v_call: TRBV5-1
j_call: TRBJ2-3
d_call: NA
cdr3_length: 14
clone_size: NA
cdr3_nt: TGCGCCAGCAGCTTGGAAGGGAGCACAGATACGCAGTATTTT
cdr3_aa: CASSLEGSTDTQYF

v_call: TRBV2
j_call: TRBJ2-7
d_call: NA
cdr3_length: 15
clone_size: medium-sized
cdr3_nt: TGTGCCAGCAGACTAACCCGGGGACCTCCCTACGAGCAGTACTTC
cdr3_aa: CASRLTRGPPYEQYF

v_call: TRBV25-1
j_call: TRBJ2-2
d_call: TRBD1
cdr3_length: 15
clone_size: few
cdr3_nt: TGTGCCAGCACCCTAGGGACAGGGCGCCCCGGGGAGCTGTTTTTT
cdr3_aa: CASTLGTGRPGELFF

v_call: TRBV19
j_call: TRBJ1-6
d_call: NA
cdr3_length: 16
clone_size: NA
cdr3_nt: TGTGCCAGTAGACCCCCTTCAGGGAACCCTAATTCACCCCTCCACTTT
cdr3_aa: CASRPPSGNPNSPLHF

v_call: TRBV18
j_call: TRBJ2-3
d_call: NA
cdr3_length: 16
clone_size: medium-sized
cdr3_nt: TGTGCCAGCTCACCATACAGGGATTCGGTCACAGATACGCAGTATTTT
cdr3_aa: CASSPYRDSVTDTQYF

v_call: TRBV7-2
j_call: TRBJ2-1
d_call: NA
cdr3_length: 14
clone_size: NA
cdr3_nt: TGTGCCAGCAGCTTGCACAGGGCGAACAATGAGCAGTTCTTC
cdr3_aa: CASSLHRANNEQFF

v_call: TRBV9
j_call: TRBJ2-5
d_call: NA
cdr3_length: 15
clone_size: medium-sized
cdr3_nt: TGTGCCAGCAGCGTAGACGGACAGAGAGAAGAGACCCAGTACTTC
cdr3_aa: CASSVDGQREETQYF

v_call: TRBV7-9
j_call: TRBJ1-3
d_call: NA
cdr3_length: 12
clone_size: few
cdr3_nt: TGTGCCAGCAGCTTAGACGGAAACACCATATATTTT
cdr3_aa: CASSLDGNTIYF

v_call: TRBV27
j_call: TRBJ2-5
d_call: NA
cdr3_length: 13
clone_size: few
cdr3_nt: TGTGCCAGCAGTTTCCCCGGGGTGGGGACCCAGTACTTC
cdr3_aa: CASSFPGVGTQYF

v_call: TRBV9
j_call: TRBJ2-3
d_call: TRBD2
cdr3_length: 18
clone_size: NA
cdr3_nt: TGTGCCAGCAGCGTAACTCTAGCGGGGGTTCCTAGCACAGATACGCAGTATTTT
cdr3_aa: CASSVTLAGVPSTDTQYF

v_call: TRBV6-1
j_call: TRBJ1-1
d_call: NA
cdr3_length: 13
clone_size: once
cdr3_nt: TGTGCCAGCAGAAACGGGAGGCGGACTGAAGCTTTCTTT
cdr3_aa: CASRNGRRTEAFF

v_call: TRBV6-6
j_call: TRBJ1-6
d_call: NA
cdr3_length: 14
clone_size: medium-sized
cdr3_nt: TGTGCCAGCAGTTACGCAGCAAGTAATTCACCCCTCCACTTT
cdr3_aa: CASSYAASNSPLHF

v_call: TRBV27
j_call: TRBJ1-6
d_call: NA
cdr3_length: 13
clone_size: medium-sized
cdr3_nt: TGTGCCAGCAGTCCCGATTGGTATTCACCCCTCCACTTT
cdr3_aa: CASSPDWYSPLHF

v_call: TRBV7-9
j_call: TRBJ1-5
d_call: NA
cdr3_length: 17
clone_size: NA
cdr3_nt: TGTGCCAGCAGCACCCCTCCGGGACCGGGAATAGGTCAGCCCCAGCATTTT
cdr3_aa: CASSTPPGPGIGQPQHF

v_call: TRBV5-5
j_call: TRBJ2-7
d_call: TRBD1
cdr3_length: 15
clone_size: NA
cdr3_nt: TGTGCCAGCAGCTTTCCTGGACAGGGTACTGACGAGCAGTACTTC
cdr3_aa: CASSFPGQGTDEQYF

v_call: TRBV25-1
j_call: TRBJ1-2
d_call: NA
cdr3_length: 15
clone_size: few
cdr3_nt: TGTGCCAGCAGTGAAAAGTACAGTTCAACCTATGGCTACACCTTC
cdr3_aa: CASSEKYSSTYGYTF

v_call: TRBV29-1
j_call: TRBJ2-5
d_call: NA
cdr3_length: 12
clone_size: few
cdr3_nt: TGCAGCGTTGTAGGGGTTTGGGAGACCCAGTACTTC
cdr3_aa: CSVVGVWETQYF

v_call: TRBV2
j_call: TRBJ2-2
d_call: TRBD2
cdr3_length: 17
clone_size: NA
cdr3_nt: TGTGCCAGCAGATCTCAAGCGGGGGCCACGGGCACCGGGGAGCTGTTTTTT
cdr3_aa: CASRSQAGATGTGELFF

v_call: TRBV28
j_call: TRBJ2-3
d_call: NA
cdr3_length: 14
clone_size: NA
cdr3_nt: TGTGCCAGCAGTCCCAGGACAAGAACAGATACGCAGTATTTT
cdr3_aa: CASSPRTRTDTQYF

v_call: TRBV11-2
j_call: TRBJ1-2
d_call: NA
cdr3_length: 15
clone_size: few
cdr3_nt: TGTGCCAGCAGTCCTATTAGGTCAGGGGTAAAGGGCTACACCTTC
cdr3_aa: CASSPIRSGVKGYTF

v_call: TRBV6-5
j_call: TRBJ1-2
d_call: TRBD1
cdr3_length: 16
clone_size: few
cdr3_nt: TGTGCCAGCAGTTACTCCGGACAGGTTCTTAACTATGGCTACACCTTC
cdr3_aa: CASSYSGQVLNYGYTF

v_call: TRBV6-5
j_call: TRBJ1-5
d_call: NA
cdr3_length: 11
clone_size: once
cdr3_nt: TGTGCCAGCAGTCTCGGGGGAGCCCAGCATTTT
cdr3_aa: CASSLGGAQHF

v_call: TRBV2
j_call: TRBJ1-1
d_call: NA
cdr3_length: 12
clone_size: medium-sized
cdr3_nt: TGTGCCAGCAGGATGCAGGATTCAGAAGCTTTCTTT
cdr3_aa: CASRMQDSEAFF

v_call: TRBV25-1
j_call: TRBJ1-6
d_call: NA
cdr3_length: 15
clone_size: few
cdr3_nt: TGTGCCAGCAGCCCCGGGTTCAAAAGTAGTTCACCCCTCCACTTT
cdr3_aa: CASSPGFKSSSPLHF

v_call: TRBV25-1
j_call: TRBJ1-2
d_call: NA
cdr3_length: 12
clone_size: NA
cdr3_nt: TGTGCCAGCAGTTTGGAAGGGGATCGCTACACCTTC
cdr3_aa: CASSLEGDRYTF

v_call: TRBV5-6
j_call: TRBJ1-2
d_call: TRBD1
cdr3_length: 16
clone_size: NA
cdr3_nt: TGTGCCAGCAGCTCCCGGACAGGTGCTCCGGCAGGAGGCTACACCTTC
cdr3_aa: CASSSRTGAPAGGYTF

v_call: TRBV29-1
j_call: TRBJ1-2
d_call: NA
cdr3_length: 15
clone_size: few
cdr3_nt: TGCAGCACGGCTGTGTCGACTCCCGGGGACTATGGCTACACCTTC
cdr3_aa: CSTAVSTPGDYGYTF

v_call: TRBV19
j_call: TRBJ2-5
d_call: NA
cdr3_length: 15
clone_size: few
cdr3_nt: TGTGCCAGTAGTATATCACCGACAGGCCAAGAGACCCAGTACTTC
cdr3_aa: CASSISPTGQETQYF

v_call: TRBV5-1
j_call: TRBJ1-2
d_call: NA
cdr3_length: 15
clone_size: NA
cdr3_nt: TGCGCCAGCAGCTTGGGCCCCACGGATGACTATGGCTACACCTTC
cdr3_aa: CASSLGPTDDYGYTF